This entry concerns a single T cell receptor (beta chain). Its antigen is currently not known. No quality values exist for individual bases; no much larger clone is one base distant. The data belong to a study of T cells in tumors after PD-1 blockade (dated by TCRdb to between 2018 and 2020). About the investigation overall: Patients were excluded if they had prior checkpoint blockade, use of systemic immunosuppressants, or recent radiotherapy or other anti-cancer therapy within 4 weeks. Patients received pembrolizumab 200 mg every 3 weeks or cemiplimab 350 mg every 2 weeks. A subset of patients also received ongoing daily vismodegib 150 mg during anti-PD-1 treatment. On average, peripheral blood samples had 113,528 TCR templates (range roughly 22,000-290,000) and around 35,000 unique clonotypes. Paired single-cell RNA and TCR sequencing was performed on site-matched tumors from BCC or SCC patients before and after anti-PD-1 therapy. To compare blood and tumor clonotypes, bulk TCR sequencing was performed on 10 peripheral blood samples from about five patients. Clinical response was assessed using RECIST version 1.1. Study-level results and caveats: The source of novel T cell clones was not identified, and lymphoid organs or rare unexpanded clones within the tumor or the tumor periphery could be included among the possible sources. Roughly 41% of TCR clonotypes from the tumor were detected in blood, and certain novel exhausted tumor clones were present in blood collected before treatment, which suggests recruitment from the periphery.

Taken with the paper, the label for time point translates to: after anti-PD-1 therapy. For bulk TCRbeta sequencing, genomic DNA was extracted from tumor biopsies or peripheral blood, and input amounts ranged from about 616 ng to 6,500 ng. Histologically proven advanced or metastatic basal or squamous cell carcinoma was present in all patients, all of whom were poor candidates for surgical resection. The basal cell carcinoma cohort comprised eleven to twelve patients, of whom about eight had bulk tumor TCR sequencing. Counted from cysteine to phenylalanine, this CDR3 has 15 amino acids. The only DNA kept is the CDR3, 45 bases in frame from the first base. V was cut back by 7 bases and J by 0 bases, leaving a gap of 14 bases between them. From a lookup of the germline V gene, CDR1 and CDR2 are SNHLY and FYNNEI. The immunoSEQ platform was used for deep TCRbeta sequencing. Per the authors' processing: For further analysis, only productive rearrangements were exported out of the immunoSEQ Analyzer. Bulk TCRbeta clonotypes were assigned T cell phenotypes by matching to single-cell RNA+TCR-seq clones sharing the same TCRbeta sequence. Tumor enrichment of a clone was calculated by dividing the clone's tumor frequency by the clone's PBMC frequency, both taken from bulk TCR sequencing. GLIPH was used to group TCRs into specificity groups, clusters of distinct TCRs likely recognizing common antigens via shared CDR3 motifs. Held by TCRdb, this immuneACCESS table contains in-frame sequences only and omits some clones. Under half of the omission traces to an unresolved V gene where checked; the cause of the rest is unknown. D and trimming were read from the DNA, whereas the V and J calls and clone size are those reported in that table. Here the sample has under 40,000 clones; 73% occur a single time. The ten largest account for less than 50% of the sample.

The source of this sequence is a human donor with basal cell carcinoma. The chain employs TRBV2 and TRBJ2-3; the D gene is not confidently resolved. The input for sequencing was PBMCs, taken after anti-PD-1 treatment. The CDR3 corresponds to CASNMGVSSTDTQYF. The sequenced DNA is TGTGCCAGCAATATGGGCGTCTCTAGCACAGATACGCAGTATTTT. Supplemented by the reference TRBV2 and TRBJ2-3 proteins around the CDR3, the complete variable domain is EPEVTQTPSHQVTQMGQEVILRCVPISNHLYFYWYRQILGQKVEFLVSFYNNEISEKSEIFDDQFSVERPDGSNFTLKIRSTKLEDSAMYFCASNMGVSSTDTQYFGPGTRLTVL.